The 31 T cell receptor beta chains in this list originate from one sample, sequenced in a study of T cells in Graves' hyperthyroidism and ophthalmopathy. Amplified regions were TCR beta CDR3 sequences from RNA transcripts. The primer set for the first-round RT-PCR of the TCR CDR3 was HTBI. TCRdb reanalysed the multiplex PCR reads using MiXCR and keeps one entry per CDR3 protein. Here the sample spans more than 300,000 distinct CDR3 sequences, about 17% being singletons. Sequenced: blood. The origin of the receptors is a woman in her thirties with Graves' hyperthyroidism that later progressed to Graves' ophthalmopathy.

The chain is built from TRBV3-1 and TRBJ2-7; the D gene is possibly TRBD2 (5 bases). Looked up from germline, CDR1 is LGHDT and CDR2 is YNNKEL (reference sequence). The CDR3 spans 14 residues. V lost 1 base and J 4 bases, leaving 11 bases between the germline ends. The DNA of the CDR3 is TGTGCCAGCAGCCAAGGAGGAGGAAGGTACGAGCAGTACTTC. Its protein is CASSQGGGRYEQYF.

V is TRBV10-3 and J is TRBJ2-1; maybe TRBD2 (6 bases). The CDR3 covers 15 residues. Trimming shortened V by 11 bases and J by 5 bases, and 22 bases separated the two germline ends. Per the germline V gene, CDR1 is ENHRY and CDR2 is SYGVKD. The CDR3, as DNA: TGTGCCGTCAAGGCGCGACTAGATTTAGACAATGAGCAGTTCTTC. It translates to CAVKARLDLDNEQFF.

This clonotype was picked up many times. The rearrangement joins TRBV29-1 to TRBJ1-2; D unclear. This CDR3 is 12 amino acids long. Trimming removed 6 bases from V and 6 bases from J, with 14 bases in between. Germline V gene data show CDR1 as SQVTM and CDR2 as ANQGSEA. Written as DNA, the CDR3 is TGCAGCGTCCTAGCTTTCGGCCATGGCTACACCTTC. As protein: CSVLAFGHGYTF.

The table lists this clonotype with many counts. DNA for the CDR3: TGTGCCAGCAGTTACAGCAATAATTCACCCCTCCACTTT. It specifies CASSYSNNSPLHF. The V and J genes are TRBV6-5 and TRBJ1-6; the D is unclear. CDR1 and CDR2 from the germline V gene are MNHEY and SVGAGI. V was clipped by 2 bases and J by 5 bases, with 4 bases between them. CDR3 size: 13 residues.

The V call is TRBV3-1, the J call TRBJ2-3; 11 bases align to TRBD2. The CDR3 extends over 16 amino acids. Trimming cost V 1 base and J 2 bases; bases outside gene matches: 2. Germline V CDR1 and CDR2: LGHDT, YNNKEL (reference sequence). DNA of the CDR3: TGTGCCAGCAGCCAAGGACTAGCGGGAAACACAGATACGCAGTATTTT. Protein: CASSQGLAGNTDTQYF.

Turning to this clonotype: At one of its ends the junction is not consistent with the germline gene, which may arise from a read error. The chain recombines TRBV11-2 with TRBJ2-7, with TRBD1 identical over 9 bases. The CDR3 consists of 14 residues. The germline V gene encodes CDR1 SGHAT and CDR2 FQNNGV. Here the CDR3 DNA reads TGTGCCGGCAGCCATGGGACAGGGATCTACGAGCAGTACTTC. Translation: CAGSHGTGIYEQYF.

At least ten counts were recorded for this clonotype. This sequence joins TRBV20-1 and TRBJ2-7, with D unresolved. This CDR3 contains 15 residues. Trimming removed 0 bases at V and 3 bases at J, with 15 bases between. Germline values: CDR1 DFQATT, CDR2 SNEGSKA (reference sequence). The CDR3: CSARDRFEHLYEQYF. CDR3 bases: TGCAGTGCTAGAGATCGCTTTGAACACCTCTACGAGCAGTACTTC.

This clonotype was observed many times. The chain carries TRBV3-1 and TRBJ1-5, with a weak D call TRBD1 (5 bases). Trimming removed 1 base at V and 7 bases at J, with 14 bases between. The CDR3 extends over 15 amino acids. The germline gives CDR1 LGHDT, CDR2 YNNKEL (reference sequence). The CDR3 DNA reads TGTGCCAGCAGCCAAGTCTTAGGGGCCGGGCAGCCCCAGCATTTT. The encoded protein is CASSQVLGAGQPQHF.

This clonotype was seen repeatedly, ten times or more. This rearrangement joins TRBV7-8 to TRBJ2-7, with 8 bases identical to TRBD1. CDR3 length: 14 amino acids. CDR1 SGHVS and CDR2 FQNEAQ come from the germline V gene. V was pared by 5 bases and J by 3 bases, with 6 bases of the junction left unmatched. CDR3 sequence reads: CASSETGTGYEQYF. DNA of the CDR3: TGTGCCAGCAGCGAGACCGGGACAGGCTACGAGCAGTACTTC.

J is TRBJ1-1 and V is TRBV5-6; 9 bases line up with TRBD1. The length of the CDR3 is 16 residues. Trimming removed 0 bases from V and 0 bases from J; junction bases left unmatched: 3. In germline, CDR1 is SGHDT, CDR2 YYEEEE. The CDR3 is CASSLVGTGLNTEAFF. The CDR3 nucleotides read TGTGCCAGCAGCTTGGTGGGGACAGGGTTGAACACTGAAGCTTTCTTT.

The chain recombines TRBV6-1 with TRBJ1-1; D gene ambiguous. From germline, CDR1 is MNHNS and CDR2 SASEGT. The V and J ends lost 3 bases and 0 bases respectively, with 11 bases between them. The CDR3 has 15 amino acids. The CDR3 nucleotides read TGTGCCAGCAGTGAGGGAGGCGACATGAACACTGAAGCTTTCTTT. Protein product: CASSEGGDMNTEAFF.

This clonotype has at least ten counts. This chain connects TRBV28 to TRBJ2-3; 13 bases line up with TRBD2. Germline assignment: CDR1 MDHEN and CDR2 SYDVKM. V lost 2 bases to trimming and J lost 9 bases; unmatched junction nucleotides: 5. The CDR3 has 15 amino acids. The CDR3: CASSLGLAGVKTQYF. The CDR3 DNA reads TGTGCCAGCAGTTTAGGACTAGCGGGAGTGAAAACGCAGTATTTT.

As for this clonotype: Because it lacks the conserved phenylalanine or tryptophan at the end, this CDR3 is likely a read error. The DNA for the CDR3 is TGTGCCAGCAGCCAACCGGGACGAGGCGGCTACACCGTC. Translation gives CASSQPGRGGYTV. The gene calls are TRBV9 and TRBJ1-2; weak D call: TRBD1 (5 bases). Deletions cut 4 bases from V and 8 bases from J, with 15 bases between. The CDR3 spans 13 residues. Germline V gene data show CDR1 as SGDLS and CDR2 as YYNGEE.

The sample holds a few counts of this clonotype. V is TRBV20-1 and J is TRBJ2-1, with a weak D call TRBD1 (6 bases). CDR3 size: 16 residues. Deletions cut 1 base from V and 4 bases from J, with 17 bases between. Germline CDR1 and CDR2: DFQATT and SNEGSKA (reference sequence). The CDR3 loop is CSARGTDRTFYNEQFF. In DNA form, the CDR3 reads TGCAGTGCTAGAGGAACAGACAGGACCTTTTACAATGAGCAGTTCTTC.

This clonotype came up a few times. The V call is TRBV18, the J call TRBJ2-1; D is undetermined. Germline CDR1 and CDR2: KGHSH and LQKENI. The CDR3 is 14 amino acids. Trimming took 3 bases from V and 2 from J, leaving 8 bases between them. The chain's CDR3 is CASSPSAPYNEQFF. The CDR3 nucleotides are TGTGCCAGCTCACCCTCCGCGCCCTACAATGAGCAGTTCTTC.

Many counts were recorded for this clonotype. CDR3 amino acids: CASSLAPGGRGYEQYF. Written as DNA, the CDR3 is TGTGCCAGCAGCTTAGCGCCGGGGGGAAGGGGCTACGAGCAGTACTTC. The chain couples TRBV7-8 to TRBJ2-7; TRBD2 matches at 7 bases. The junction had 8 bases not matched to a gene; V was cut back by 0 bases and J by 3 bases. CDR3 length: 16 residues. Germline lookup yields CDR1 SGHVS and CDR2 FQNEAQ.

This clonotype was detected many times. V gene TRBV3-1 combines with J gene TRBJ2-3, with D tentatively TRBD1 or TRBD2 (5 bases each). Germline-derived CDR1 and CDR2 are LGHDT and YNNKEL (reference sequence). Trimming removed 4 bases from V and 6 bases from J, with 17 bases in between. The CDR3 runs 15 residues. The DNA for the CDR3 is TGTGCCAGCAGCCGCGGACGGGACCTCCGTGATACGCAGTATTTT. Amino acid sequence: CASSRGRDLRDTQYF.

This clonotype occurred many times. J is TRBJ2-1 and V is TRBV7-9; D gene ambiguous. This CDR3 has 14 amino acids. With 5 bases removed from V and 9 bases from J, the gap between germline ends came to 17 bases. The germline V gene encodes CDR1 SEHNR and CDR2 FQNEAQ (reference sequence). CDR3 amino acids: CASSLPGGASEQFF. CDR3 DNA sequence: TGTGCCAGCAGCCTCCCCGGCGGCGCAAGTGAGCAGTTCTTC.

This clonotype has a count of ten or more. The rearrangement links TRBV7-9 to TRBJ1-1; D may be TRBD1 (5 bases). Per germline, CDR1 SEHNR and CDR2 FQNEAQ (reference sequence). The length of the CDR3 is 15 residues. Trimming stripped 3 bases from V and 0 bases from J, with 11 bases between. The DNA of the CDR3 is TGTGCCAGCAGCTTGTTGGGACCCATGAACACTGAAGCTTTCTTT. It yields the protein CASSLLGPMNTEAFF.

On this clonotype itself: Because the CDR3's place on the DNA is in doubt, the DNA is left out and the CDR3 is given as listed by TCRdb. The chain is built from TRBV28 and TRBJ2-1; the table's D call, TRBD1, has no DNA check behind it. Germline assignment: CDR1 MDHEN and CDR2 SYDVKM. The CDR3 has 12 amino acids, counting both end residues. The chain's CDR3 is CATFGTGISPLF.

This clonotype was counted ten times or more. The V and J genes are TRBV24-1 and TRBJ2-1; 10 positions match TRBD1. The CDR3 has 17 residues. Germline CDR1 is KGHDR and CDR2 is SFDVKD. V gave up 4 bases and J gave up 3 bases; unmatched junction bases: 8. CDR3 protein: CATSDPDRGSYYNEQFF. In nucleotides, the CDR3 is TGTGCCACCAGTGACCCGGACAGGGGGTCTTACTACAATGAGCAGTTCTTC.

This clonotype was seen a few times. The rearrangement links TRBV5-1 to TRBJ2-1; D unresolved. The germline gives CDR1 SGHRS, CDR2 YFSETQ. V was pared by 0 bases and J by 6 bases, with 10 bases between. This CDR3 comprises 14 residues. CDR3 sequence reads: CASSLDLALNEQFF. The CDR3 DNA sequence: TGCGCCAGCAGCTTGGACTTGGCCCTCAATGAGCAGTTCTTC.

This clonotype occurred many times. The chain joins TRBV2 to TRBJ1-2; D might be TRBD1 (5 bases). CDR3 length: 13 residues. The V gene lost 8 bases and the J gene lost 4 bases, with 14 bases spanning the gap. The germline CDR1 and CDR2 sequences are SNHLY and FYNNEI. CDR3 sequence: CASGPTGGYGYTF. The CDR3 DNA follows: TGTGCCAGCGGCCCAACAGGAGGCTATGGCTACACCTTC. Full variable domain (remainder filled in from reference TRBV2 and TRBJ1-2): EPEVTQTPSHQVTQMGQEVILRCVPISNHLYFYWYRQILGQKVEFLVSFYNNEISEKSEIFDDQFSVERPDGSNFTLKIRSTKLEDSAMYFCASGPTGGYGYTFGSGTRLTVV.

This clonotype has at least ten counts. The V gene is TRBV5-5, the J gene TRBJ1-1; D call uncertain. V lost 1 base to trimming and J lost 0 bases, with 10 bases between them. The CDR3 runs 15 residues. Germline V gene sequence: CDR1 SGHKS, CDR2 YYEKEE (reference sequence). CDR3 bases: TGTGCCAGCAGCTTGACCATAGGTATGAACACTGAAGCTTTCTTT. Its protein product is CASSLTIGMNTEAFF.

With respect to this clonotype: A read error may explain this, as a much larger clone is one base away. The genes are TRBV6-1 and TRBJ1-2; 10 nucleotides line up with TRBD1. This CDR3 is built from 13 residues. V lost 6 bases to trimming and J lost 8 bases; unmatched junction nucleotides: 6. Germline V lookup: CDR1 MNHNS, CDR2 SASEGT. The CDR3 spells CASSRQGARGYTF. The CDR3 nucleotides are TGTGCCAGCAGCCGACAGGGGGCGCGGGGCTACACCTTC.

This clonotype was counted at least ten times. V gene TRBV27 combines with J gene TRBJ2-7; D not resolved. This CDR3 region has 13 residues. Germline V gene sequence: CDR1 MNHEY, CDR2 SMNVEV (reference sequence). Trimming took off 2 bases at V and 4 bases at J, with 9 bases between the two ends. CDR3 sequence reads: CASSLNSGYEQYF. In DNA, the CDR3 is TGTGCCAGCAGTTTAAATAGTGGGTACGAGCAGTACTTC.

This clonotype was recorded at least ten times. V and J are TRBV6-1 and TRBJ1-5; D gene uncertain. Germline V gives CDR1 MNHNS, CDR2 SASEGT. The CDR3 totals 15 residues. Trimming took 7 bases from V and 2 from J, leaving 15 bases between them. The CDR3 coding sequence is TGTGCCAGCATCATCGGTGGGGTGCGCAATCAGCCCCAGCATTTT. This codes for CASIIGGVRNQPQHF.

This clonotype was found many times. The chain carries TRBV2 and TRBJ1-5; D call uncertain. With 5 bases removed from V and 7 bases from J, the gap between germline ends came to 15 bases. This CDR3 contains 14 residues. Germline assignment: CDR1 SNHLY and CDR2 FYNNEI. The CDR3 here is CASSQDGTYQPQHF. The CDR3 DNA reads TGTGCCAGCAGTCAGGACGGTACTTACCAGCCCCAGCATTTT.

Remarks on this clonotype: The CDR3 end shows no conserved phenylalanine or tryptophan, and so a read error is likely. This chain's CDR3 is CASSLDQGSSYEQYS. Written as DNA, the CDR3 is TGTGCCAGCAGCTTGGATCAGGGGTCCTCCTACGAGCAGTACTCC. V is TRBV5-4 and J is TRBJ2-7; perhaps TRBD1 as D (6 bases). This CDR3 is 15 amino acids long. The germline V gene has CDR1 SGHNT and CDR2 YYREEE (reference sequence). V dropped 0 bases and J dropped 0 bases, with 10 bases sitting between them.

In this sample, this clonotype turned up a few times. V gene TRBV2 combines with J gene TRBJ2-1, with D possibly being TRBD1 (6 bases). This CDR3 is 14 amino acids long. Germline CDR1 is SNHLY and CDR2 is FYNNEI. V shed 4 bases and J shed 8 bases, with 15 bases lying between them. The chain's CDR3 is CASSVSQGSHEQFF. The DNA of the CDR3 is TGTGCCAGCAGTGTGTCTCAGGGGTCCCATGAGCAGTTCTTC.

Ten or more counts support this clonotype. This chain links TRBV27 with TRBJ1-2; possible D gene TRBD1, 5 bases. This CDR3 is built from 14 residues. The germline gives CDR1 MNHEY, CDR2 SMNVEV (reference sequence). Trimming cost V 5 bases and J 5 bases, with 15 bases left between them. The CDR3 DNA reads TGTGCCAGCAGTGGCGCGGCAGGGATATATGGCTACACCTTC. The encoded protein is CASSGAAGIYGYTF.